This T cell receptor (beta chain) comes out of a study of type 1 and type 2 diabetes patients. For the study at large: T cells were magnetically sorted from PBMCs as CD4+ or CD8+ subsets.

Ten milliliters of peripheral blood were collected from each participant. General observations from the study: Type 2 diabetes and control samples shared highly correlated V and J usage, averaging approximately 0.97.

The PCR template was genomic DNA. The TCR beta CDR3 region was amplified using 30 forward and 13 reverse primers. MiXCR, applied by TCRdb to the multiplex PCR reads, yields one record per CDR3 protein. The sample comprises 250,000 or so distinct CDR3 sequences, roughly 50% of which are singletons, and roughly an eighth rests with the top ten. Points on this clonotype: What it binds is not known.

CDR3 length equals 17 residues. The germline V gene has CDR1 SGDLS and CDR2 YYNGEE. The germline V and J ends were trimmed by 3 bases and 0 bases, with 16 bases remaining between them. The TCR originated in a man younger than 35 with type 2 diabetes. The V call is TRBV9, the J call TRBJ2-1; possibly TRBD2 for D (5 bases). What was sequenced was peripheral blood mononuclear cells (PBMCs). The CDR3 DNA sequence: TGTGCCAGCAGCGATACCGAACTAGGATTCTCCTACAATGAGCAGTTCTTC. Amino acid sequence: CASSDTELGFSYNEQFF.